The T cell receptor beta chain described here comes from a study of post-analysis software for immune sequencing data. As for the study in general: As for disease course, relapsing-remitting, secondary progressive and progressive-relapsing multiple sclerosis were all included. Overall study results and limits: Patients used four to six TRBV segments, including TRBV5-6, TRBV5-1 and TRBV20-1, more often than controls. Samples prepared in the same batch strongly co-clustered by F measure. The normalized Chao1 diversity of multiple sclerosis patients was significantly lower than that of controls.

Germline CDR1 reads SGHVS; CDR2 reads FNYEAQ. The CDR3 covers 21 residues. V shed 1 base and J 0 bases; nucleotides not matched to a gene: 14. As concerns this clonotype: Its specificity is not known.

Incorporated into the TCR beta cDNA libraries were unique molecular identifiers, which served to reduce PCR and sequencing biases. TCRdb ran MiXCR on the PCR reads and lists one entry per CDR3 protein. The data hold 380,000 or so distinct CDR3 sequences, with about a third observed a single time. This receptor was obtained from a girl between 10 and 17 years old with multiple sclerosis. The chain combines TRBV7-6 with TRBJ1-5; 11 nucleotides align to TRBD1. The sequencing input was blood. DNA of the CDR3: TGTGCCAGCAGCTTAGAACCCCCGCAGGGACAGGGGGTCTATAGCAATCAGCCCCAGCATTTT. It yields the protein CASSLEPPQGQGVYSNQPQHF.